Listed below are T cell receptor beta chains from one sample, sequenced in a study of chemoradiotherapy in HPV16-positive cancers. Generated by immunoSEQ multiplex PCR, the TCRdb table keeps only in-frame clones and is missing some. Of about 17,000 clones listed, 85% to 90% are singletons. Here the sequenced sample was blood, taken from a patient who underwent chemoradiotherapy. These receptors all stem from a human donor with HPV-associated anogenital cancer. Each CDR3 is given with its conserved first and last residue. The D gene is left open where the match is weak. A row's size may be missing; if present it is once, few, many or a size class.

j_call,v_call,clone_size,d_call,cdr3_aa,cdr3_nt
TRBJ2-7,TRBV5-1,.,.,CASSLSGGSSYEQYF,TGCGCCAGCAGCTTATCTGGGGGGAGCTCCTACGAGCAGTACTTC
TRBJ2-7,TRBV28,.,TRBD2,CASRSASGRTYEQYF,TGTGCCAGCAGGTCAGCCAGCGGGAGGACCTACGAGCAGTACTTC
TRBJ2-5,TRBV10-3,.,.,CAISEASGQETQYF,TGTGCCATCAGTGAAGCGTCTGGACAAGAGACCCAGTACTTC
TRBJ1-5,TRBV19,.,.,CASSPRSDLYSNQPQHF,TGTGCCAGTAGTCCCCGGAGTGATCTCTATAGCAATCAGCCCCAGCATTTT
TRBJ2-3,TRBV4-1,.,.,CASSQVFTGGADTQYF,TGCGCCAGCAGCCAAGTTTTCACAGGCGGAGCGGATACGCAGTATTTT
TRBJ2-5,TRBV6-5,.,.,CATRTLGGTQYF,TGTGCCACCCGGACCCTGGGCGGGACCCAGTACTTC
TRBJ2-1,TRBV9,.,TRBD2,CASSVALRLAGRNEQFF,TGTGCCAGCAGCGTAGCCCTCCGACTAGCGGGACGCAATGAGCAGTTCTTC
TRBJ1-5,TRBV10-3,.,.,CATTDRNSNQPQHF,TGTGCCACAACAGACAGAAATAGCAATCAGCCCCAGCATTTT
TRBJ1-3,TRBV9,few,TRBD1,CASSPDRARGNTIYF,TGTGCCAGCAGCCCCGACAGGGCCAGGGGAAACACCATATATTTT
TRBJ1-1,TRBV27,.,.,CASSLGRPDTEAFF,TGTGCCAGCAGTTTGGGGCGGCCGGACACTGAAGCTTTCTTT
TRBJ2-7,TRBV28,.,.,CASSPNPKTGSYEQYF,TGTGCCAGCAGCCCTAACCCCAAGACTGGTTCCTACGAGCAGTACTTC
TRBJ1-2,TRBV30,.,.,CAWTKGGRDYGYTF,TGTGCCTGGACCAAGGGGGGCCGGGACTATGGCTACACCTTC
TRBJ1-6,TRBV6-1,.,TRBD1,CATLRGPDLNSPLHF,TGTGCCACCCTCAGGGGGCCCGACCTTAATTCACCCCTCCACTTT
TRBJ1-4,TRBV7-8,.,TRBD1,CASSTRDRGAFNEKLFF,TGTGCCAGCAGCACCCGGGACAGGGGCGCCTTTAATGAAAAACTGTTTTTT
TRBJ1-2,TRBV28,.,.,CASTSQGNYGYTF,TGTGCCAGCACTTCTCAGGGGAACTATGGCTACACCTTC
TRBJ1-4,TRBV2,.,TRBD1,CASSATGGKGNEKLFF,TGTGCCAGCAGCGCGACAGGGGGAAAGGGTAATGAAAAACTGTTTTTT
TRBJ2-7,TRBV9,.,.,CASSTRDGFSYEQYF,TGTGCCAGCAGCACGCGCGATGGATTTAGCTACGAGCAGTACTTC
TRBJ2-2,TRBV7-9,once,.,CASSSLWGTNTGELFF,TGTGCCAGCAGTTCCCTATGGGGTACGAACACCGGGGAGCTGTTTTTT
TRBJ1-2,TRBV20-1,.,.,CSQGHGYTF,TGCAGTCAGGGTCATGGCTACACCTTC
TRBJ2-3,TRBV6-6,.,.,CASSPGIQATGDTQYF,TGTGCCAGCAGTCCGGGAATCCAAGCGACCGGAGATACGCAGTATTTT
TRBJ2-1,TRBV2,.,.,CASTPLWGTTSNEQFF,TGTGCCAGCACCCCCCTATGGGGAACTACTAGCAATGAGCAGTTCTTC
TRBJ2-7,TRBV10-3,.,.,CAISRDRYEQYF,TGTGCCATCAGCCGAGACAGATACGAGCAGTACTTC
TRBJ1-4,TRBV6-1,.,.,CASSAQGSSEKLFF,TGTGCCAGCAGTGCACAGGGCTCCAGCGAAAAACTGTTTTTT
TRBJ1-1,TRBV19,.,.,CASSRGARNTEAFF,TGTGCCAGTAGTAGGGGGGCTCGGAACACTGAAGCTTTCTTT
TRBJ1-5,TRBV5-8,.,TRBD1,CASSSLRGDQPQHF,TGTGCCAGCAGCTCGCTCAGGGGGGATCAGCCCCAGCATTTT
TRBJ2-2,TRBV28,once,.,CASSQGHSNTGELFF,TGTGCCAGCAGTCAGGGACATTCGAACACCGGGGAGCTGTTTTTT
TRBJ2-5,TRBV7-9,few,TRBD1,CASSRDRSAWYQETQYF,TGTGCCAGCAGCCGGGACAGGTCAGCTTGGTACCAAGAGACCCAGTACTTC
TRBJ2-3,TRBV27,.,TRBD1,CASSPRGTAYTDTQYF,TGTGCCAGCAGTCCTCGAGGGACAGCTTACACAGATACGCAGTATTTT
TRBJ2-1,TRBV19,once,TRBD2,CASSIQGGRSEQFF,TGTGCCAGTAGTATACAGGGAGGGAGGAGTGAGCAGTTCTTC
TRBJ2-1,TRBV5-1,.,TRBD2,CASSLGGLAGYNEQFF,TGCGCCAGCAGCTTGGGGGGACTAGCGGGCTACAATGAGCAGTTCTTC
TRBJ2-5,TRBV25-1,.,TRBD1,CASSEWKDRGETQYF,TGTGCCAGCAGTGAATGGAAAGACAGGGGGGAGACCCAGTACTTC
TRBJ1-2,TRBV7-9,.,.,CASTEGTDYNYGYTF,TGTGCCAGCACTGAGGGGACCGACTATAACTATGGCTACACCTTC
TRBJ1-5,TRBV6-1,.,TRBD1,CASNGGQGRNQPQHF,TGTGCCAGCAATGGGGGACAGGGACGAAATCAGCCCCAGCATTTT
TRBJ2-5,TRBV5-8,.,TRBD1,CASSKGQLETQYF,TGTGCCAGCAGCAAGGGACAGCTAGAGACCCAGTACTTC
TRBJ1-3,TRBV7-9,.,.,CASSFTGPHSSGNTIYF,TGTGCCAGCAGCTTTACAGGGCCCCACAGCTCTGGAAACACCATATATTTT
TRBJ2-7,TRBV5-6,.,.,CASSLAVYEQYF,TGTGCCAGCAGCTTGGCCGTCTACGAGCAGTACTTC
TRBJ1-4,TRBV5-1,.,.,CASSLGPNEKLFF,TGCGCCAGCAGCTTGGGCCCTAATGAAAAACTGTTTTTT
TRBJ2-1,TRBV5-4,.,TRBD2,CASRKGLAGSNEQFF,TGTGCCAGCAGGAAGGGACTAGCGGGCTCCAATGAGCAGTTCTTC
TRBJ1-3,TRBV4-1,once,.,CASSQDSPSGNTIYF,TGCGCCAGCAGCCAAGACAGTCCCTCTGGAAACACCATATATTTT
TRBJ1-1,TRBV15,once,.,CATSWTGWTTEAFF,TGTGCCACCAGCTGGACTGGGTGGACCACTGAAGCTTTCTTT